The clone carrying this TCR beta chain showed up just a few times. This entry comes from a study of spatial heterogeneity in lung cancer. The time point: blood at routine non-recurrence follow-up after resection. From the 5' RACE reads, TCRdb called clonotypes with MiXCR, one entry per CDR3 protein. The sample lists nearly 95,000 distinct CDR3 sequences, roughly 19% occurring once. Sample: PBMCs, taken at follow-up. This TCR was recovered from a male donor with early-stage non-small cell lung cancer.

For the CDR3, the DNA is TGCAGTGCTAGGGACTTTGTCGGGGGGGCCACGAATACGCAGTATTTT. Protein: CSARDFVGGATNTQYF. The chain carries TRBV20-1 and TRBJ2-3, with 8 nucleotides matching TRBD2. The germline gives CDR1 DFQATT, CDR2 SNEGSKA (reference sequence). The J segment lost 7 bases and the V segment lost 3 bases, leaving 15 bases of the junction unmatched. CDR3 length equals 16 residues.